A selection of T cell receptor beta chains follows, all from one sample in a study of T cell responses to AZD1222 COVID-19 vaccine. Sequenced by immunoSEQ multiplex PCR; TCRdb stores in-frame clones only, minus some. The sample holds 90,000 to 120,000 clones; 75% to 90% are singletons and the top ten take approximately 4%. Sequencing used peripheral blood, obtained on day 0 of AZD1222 vaccination. These receptors all stem from an adult in good health. Each CDR3 is given with its conserved first and last residue. The D gene is left open where the match is weak. Size values are once, few and many counts, or a class for expanded clones, and some rows have none.

size: .; J: TRBJ2-2; D: TRBD1; V: TRBV6-5; CDR3: CASSTGTGYTGELFF; DNA: TGTGCCAGCAGTACCGGGACAGGGTACACCGGGGAGCTGTTTTTT
size: .; J: TRBJ1-2; D: .; V: TRBV25-1; CDR3: CASSQINYGYTF; DNA: TGTGCCAGCAGCCAGATTAACTATGGCTACACCTTC
size: .; J: TRBJ1-1; D: .; V: TRBV5-1; CDR3: CASNGVANTEAFF; DNA: TGCGCCAGCAACGGGGTAGCGAACACTGAAGCTTTCTTT
size: .; J: TRBJ1-5; D: .; V: TRBV6-5; CDR3: CASSYLLQGPLGPQHF; DNA: TGTGCCAGCAGTTACCTCCTACAGGGTCCTCTTGGGCCCCAGCATTTT
size: .; J: TRBJ2-1; D: .; V: TRBV4-3; CDR3: CASSRSGADNEQFF; DNA: TGCGCCAGCAGCCGATCGGGGGCCGACAATGAGCAGTTCTTC
size: few; J: TRBJ1-2; D: .; V: TRBV14; CDR3: CASSQDGDYPYGYTF; DNA: TGTGCCAGCAGCCAAGATGGGGACTATCCTTATGGCTACACCTTC
size: .; J: TRBJ1-2; D: TRBD1; V: TRBV3-1/TRBV3-2; CDR3: CASSHAGTGGGYTF; DNA: TGTGCCAGCAGCCATGCCGGGACAGGGGGAGGCTACACCTTC
size: .; J: TRBJ2-1; D: .; V: TRBV4-3; CDR3: CASSQDRGLRAGDEQFF; DNA: TGCGCCAGCAGCCAAGACAGGGGACTAAGGGCGGGGGATGAGCAGTTCTTC
size: .; J: TRBJ2-3; D: TRBD2; V: TRBV6-6; CDR3: CASSKAGDTQYF; DNA: TGTGCCAGCAGTAAAGCGGGGGATACGCAGTATTTT
size: .; J: TRBJ1-6; D: .; V: TRBV6-5; CDR3: CASSRTGGDNSPLHF; DNA: TGTGCCAGCAGCCGGACGGGGGGGGATAATTCACCCCTCCACTTT
size: .; J: TRBJ2-7; D: TRBD1; V: TRBV27; CDR3: CASSPVDRAYEQYF; DNA: TGTGCCAGCAGTCCCGTGGACAGGGCCTACGAGCAGTACTTC
size: .; J: TRBJ1-1; D: .; V: TRBV6-2/TRBV6-3; CDR3: CASSYSNGPNEAFF; DNA: TGTGCCAGCAGTTACTCGAACGGCCCGAATGAAGCTTTCTTT
size: .; J: TRBJ2-5; D: .; V: TRBV9; CDR3: CASSTHTGLQETQYF; DNA: TGTGCCAGCAGCACTCACACAGGTCTCCAAGAGACCCAGTACTTC
size: .; J: TRBJ1-1; D: .; V: TRBV11-2; CDR3: CASSLVGGNAFF; DNA: TGTGCCAGCAGCTTAGTAGGGGGAAACGCTTTCTTT
size: .; J: TRBJ2-7; D: .; V: TRBV20-1; CDR3: CSASHGDEQYF; DNA: TGCAGTGCTAGCCACGGGGACGAGCAGTACTTC
size: .; J: TRBJ2-3; D: TRBD2; V: TRBV4-2; CDR3: CASSQIGAGATDTQYF; DNA: TGTGCCAGCAGCCAAATAGGAGCGGGAGCAACAGATACGCAGTATTTT
size: .; J: TRBJ2-7; D: TRBD2; V: TRBV20-1; CDR3: CSASPPGLADRKVGYEQYF; DNA: TGCAGTGCTAGTCCACCGGGACTAGCGGACCGGAAGGTGGGGTACGAGCAGTACTTC
size: .; J: TRBJ1-1; D: .; V: TRBV2; CDR3: CASSEMGATYNTEAFF; DNA: TGTGCCAGCAGTGAAATGGGGGCCACATACAACACTGAAGCTTTCTTT
size: few; J: TRBJ2-2; D: .; V: TRBV27; CDR3: CASSRRRGGDTGELFF; DNA: TGTGCCAGCAGCCGAAGGCGGGGTGGGGACACCGGGGAGCTGTTTTTT
size: .; J: TRBJ1-5; D: TRBD1; V: TRBV5-5; CDR3: CASGDRGVVDQPQHF; DNA: TGTGCCAGCGGGGACAGGGGCGTTGTGGATCAGCCCCAGCATTTT
size: .; J: TRBJ2-2; D: TRBD2; V: TRBV27; CDR3: CASSPGLAGELFF; DNA: TGTGCCAGCAGTCCGGGACTAGCGGGGGAGCTGTTTTTT
size: .; J: TRBJ1-1; D: .; V: TRBV7-2; CDR3: CASSPTGHNTEAFF; DNA: TGTGCCAGCAGCCCAACGGGACATAACACTGAAGCTTTCTTT
size: .; J: TRBJ2-2; D: TRBD2; V: TRBV30; CDR3: CAWSELAGGPGELFF; DNA: TGTGCCTGGAGCGAACTAGCGGGGGGCCCCGGGGAGCTGTTTTTT
size: .; J: TRBJ1-2; D: .; V: TRBV30; CDR3: CAWRQPLRGRYGYTF; DNA: TGTGCCTGGAGGCAACCGTTACGAGGCCGGTATGGCTACACCTTC
size: .; J: TRBJ2-1; D: .; V: TRBV11-3; CDR3: CASSSPWMDEQFF; DNA: TGTGCCAGCAGCTCGCCCTGGATGGATGAGCAGTTCTTC
size: .; J: TRBJ1-1; D: .; V: TRBV4-3; CDR3: CASSQESVEYTEAFF; DNA: TGCGCCAGCAGCCAAGAAAGTGTAGAGTACACTGAAGCTTTCTTT
size: once; J: TRBJ1-4; D: .; V: TRBV4-2; CDR3: CASSQDPTGAGEKLFF; DNA: TGTGCCAGCAGCCAAGACCCCACAGGCGCGGGTGAAAAACTGTTTTTT
size: once; J: TRBJ2-3; D: .; V: TRBV7-3; CDR3: CASSSPTGADTQYF; DNA: TGTGCCAGCAGCTCTCCGACCGGGGCAGATACGCAGTATTTT
size: once; J: TRBJ2-7; D: .; V: TRBV7-9; CDR3: CASRRGQSYEQYF; DNA: TGTGCCAGCCGCCGGGGGCAGTCCTACGAGCAGTACTTC
size: .; J: TRBJ1-4; D: .; V: TRBV7-9; CDR3: CASSGDTRWEKLFF; DNA: TGTGCCAGCAGCGGGGACACGAGGTGGGAAAAACTGTTTTTT
size: few; J: TRBJ2-4; D: .; V: TRBV19; CDR3: CASSPGTSVKYF; DNA: TGTGCCAGTAGTCCAGGGACCTCCGTTAAGTACTTC
size: .; J: TRBJ2-2; D: .; V: TRBV6-1; CDR3: CASSEAADTGELFF; DNA: TGTGCCAGCAGTGAAGCGGCGGACACCGGGGAGCTGTTTTTT
size: .; J: TRBJ1-2; D: .; V: TRBV12-5; CDR3: CASGLGTYTNYGYTF; DNA: TGTGCTAGTGGTTTGGGGACCTACACTAACTATGGCTACACCTTC
size: .; J: TRBJ1-4; D: TRBD1; V: TRBV7-9; CDR3: CASSPGTGREKLFF; DNA: TGTGCCAGCAGCCCCGGGACAGGGAGGGAAAAACTGTTTTTT
size: .; J: TRBJ1-2; D: TRBD1; V: TRBV10-1; CDR3: CASSEPGQGDYGYTF; DNA: TGCGCCAGCAGTGAACCGGGACAGGGAGACTATGGCTACACCTTC
size: .; J: TRBJ2-1; D: TRBD2; V: TRBV6-4; CDR3: CASSDSLAGGNEQFF; DNA: TGTGCCAGCAGTGACTCGCTAGCGGGGGGGAATGAGCAGTTCTTC
size: .; J: TRBJ1-5; D: .; V: TRBV7-8; CDR3: CASSLNQGRDQPQHF; DNA: TGTGCCAGCAGCTTAAACCAGGGACGGGATCAGCCCCAGCATTTT
size: .; J: TRBJ2-7; D: .; V: TRBV9; CDR3: CASSLDIYSYEQYF; DNA: TGTGCCAGCAGCTTAGACATATACTCCTACGAGCAGTACTTC
size: .; J: TRBJ1-5; D: .; V: TRBV6-2/TRBV6-3; CDR3: CASSLPGPQHF; DNA: TGTGCCAGCAGTTTACCCGGGCCCCAGCATTTT
size: .; J: TRBJ1-4; D: .; V: TRBV7-9; CDR3: CASRNGPNEKLFF; DNA: TGTGCCAGCAGAAATGGCCCTAATGAAAAACTGTTTTTT
size: .; J: TRBJ2-5; D: TRBD1; V: TRBV24-1; CDR3: CATSENRDRGEETQYF; DNA: TGTGCCACCAGTGAAAACCGGGACAGGGGTGAGGAGACCCAGTACTTC
size: .; J: TRBJ1-3; D: .; V: TRBV5-6; CDR3: CASSLSGFSANTIYF; DNA: TGTGCCAGCAGCTTGTCGGGGTTCAGTGCAAACACCATATATTTT
size: .; J: TRBJ2-7; D: .; V: TRBV5-5; CDR3: CASSLSWGYEQYF; DNA: TGTGCCAGCAGTCTCTCGTGGGGCTACGAGCAGTACTTC
size: .; J: TRBJ2-1; D: .; V: TRBV11-2; CDR3: CASSFIQGSYNEQFF; DNA: TGTGCCAGCAGCTTTATTCAGGGGTCCTACAATGAGCAGTTCTTC
size: .; J: TRBJ1-1; D: .; V: TRBV20-1; CDR3: CSASWPGERGTEAFF; DNA: TGCAGTGCTAGTTGGCCCGGGGAAAGGGGCACTGAAGCTTTCTTT
size: .; J: TRBJ1-6; D: .; V: TRBV19; CDR3: CATREGPNNSPLHF; DNA: TGTGCCACGAGGGAGGGGCCGAATAATTCACCCCTCCACTTT
size: .; J: TRBJ1-6; D: .; V: TRBV9; CDR3: CASSAEGLPYNSPLHF; DNA: TGTGCCAGCAGCGCGGAGGGACTACCCTATAATTCACCCCTCCACTTT
size: .; J: TRBJ2-3; D: TRBD2; V: TRBV7-2; CDR3: CASRTSGGSPSTDTQYF; DNA: TGTGCCAGCAGAACTAGCGGGGGGTCCCCTAGCACAGATACGCAGTATTTT
size: .; J: TRBJ2-7; D: .; V: TRBV30; CDR3: CAWSVRDRLYLQYF; DNA: TGTGCCTGGAGTGTACGTGACAGGTTATATCTGCAGTACTTC
size: .; J: TRBJ2-2; D: TRBD2; V: TRBV5-1; CDR3: CASSALAGGYTGELFF; DNA: TGCGCCAGCAGCGCTCTAGCGGGGGGTTACACCGGGGAGCTGTTTTTT
size: .; J: TRBJ1-2; D: TRBD1; V: TRBV7-8; CDR3: CASDQLGHPTGGYGYTF; DNA: TGTGCCAGCGATCAATTGGGACACCCGACAGGGGGCTATGGCTACACCTTC
size: .; J: TRBJ2-2; D: TRBD2; V: TRBV30; CDR3: CACPGLAGGINTGELFF; DNA: TGTGCCTGTCCGGGACTAGCGGGGGGGATTAACACCGGGGAGCTGTTTTTT
size: .; J: TRBJ2-3; D: .; V: TRBV30; CDR3: CASRFAGTSTDTQYF; DNA: TGTGCCTCCCGCTTTGCGGGGACGAGCACAGATACGCAGTATTTT
size: .; J: TRBJ2-3; D: TRBD2; V: TRBV5-4; CDR3: CASSFGLAGGQDTQYF; DNA: TGTGCCAGCAGCTTCGGACTAGCGGGGGGGCAAGATACGCAGTATTTT
size: .; J: TRBJ1-4; D: .; V: TRBV18; CDR3: CASSWGPVNEKLFF; DNA: TGTGCCAGCTCGTGGGGACCGGTAAATGAAAAACTGTTTTTT